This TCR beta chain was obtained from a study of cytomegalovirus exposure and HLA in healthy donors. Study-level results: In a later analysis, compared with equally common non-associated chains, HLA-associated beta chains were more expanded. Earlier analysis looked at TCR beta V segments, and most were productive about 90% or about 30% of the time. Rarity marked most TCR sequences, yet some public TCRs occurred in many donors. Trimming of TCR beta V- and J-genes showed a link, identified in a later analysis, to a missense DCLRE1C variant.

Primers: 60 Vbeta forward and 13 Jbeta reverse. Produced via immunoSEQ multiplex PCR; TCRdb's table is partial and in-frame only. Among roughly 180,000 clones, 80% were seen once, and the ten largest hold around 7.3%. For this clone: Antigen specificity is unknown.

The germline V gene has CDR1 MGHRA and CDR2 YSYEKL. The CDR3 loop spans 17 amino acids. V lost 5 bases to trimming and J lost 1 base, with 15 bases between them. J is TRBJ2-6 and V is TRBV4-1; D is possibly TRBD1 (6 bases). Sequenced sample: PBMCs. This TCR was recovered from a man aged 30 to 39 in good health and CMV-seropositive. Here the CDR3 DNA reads TGCGCCAGCAGCGAAGCCCATGGGACATCTGGGGCCAACGTCCTGACTTTC. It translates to CASSEAHGTSGANVLTF.